These 21 T cell receptor beta chains share one sample of origin, sequenced in a study of molecular identifiers for immune sequencing clone quantification. Via MiXCR, TCRdb re-called the PCR reads, giving one row per CDR3 protein. The sample contains a few hundred thousand distinct CDR3 sequences, about 22% of which appear only once. The sequencing input was naive CD8+ T cells from blood, with Jurkat cell RNA spiked in. The subset is: FACS-sorted CD8+CD4-CCR7+CD45RA+ naive T cells. Source of these receptors: a human donor in good health. Some libraries in this study had Jurkat cell RNA spiked in.

On this clonotype: This clone may be a read error of a much larger clone one base away. The chain joins TRBV4-3 to TRBJ2-3; D is perhaps TRBD1 (5 bases). Germline CDR1 and CDR2: LGHNA and YSLEER. CDR3 length: 15 amino acids. CDR3 loop: CASGQDRAGTDTQYF. CDR3 in DNA: TGCGCCAGCGGCCAAGATAGGGCAGGGACAGATACGCAGTATTTT.

The chain recombines TRBV19 with TRBJ2-7, with no clear D. The CDR3 runs 15 residues. The germline V gene encodes CDR1 LNHDA and CDR2 SQIVND (reference sequence). V lost 5 bases to trimming and J lost 3 bases, with 17 bases between them. The CDR3 DNA reads TGTGCCAGTAGTCACGAAGGGCGGACGGGCTACGAGCAGTACTTC. Amino acid sequence: CASSHEGRTGYEQYF.

About this clonotype: Germline is not matched at one junction end, which may reflect a read error. V is TRBV19 and J is TRBJ1-5, with D perhaps matching TRBD1 (5 bases). Germline values: CDR1 LNHDA, CDR2 SQIVND (reference sequence). The CDR3 has 14 residues. CDR3 sequence reads: CASSIAGPNRPQHF. CDR3 bases: TGTGCCAGTAGTATAGCGGGACCGAATCGGCCCCAGCATTTT. The complete variable domain, with remaining parts taken from reference TRBV19 and TRBJ1-5, reads DGGITQSPKYLFRKEGQNVTLSCEQNLNHDAMYWYRQDPGQGLRLIYYSQIVNDFQKGDIAEGYSVSREKKESFPLTVTSAQKNPTAFYLCASSIAGPNRPQHFGDGTRLSIL.

In this sample, this clonotype turned up many times. The chain carries TRBV2 and TRBJ1-1; D not certain. With 8 bases removed from V and 6 bases from J, the gap between germline ends came to 13 bases. Germline V lookup: CDR1 SNHLY, CDR2 FYNNEI. CDR3 length: 12 amino acids. CDR3 nucleotide sequence: TGTGCCAGCCACGAAGGTGTAGCTGAAGCTTTCTTT. Translation: CASHEGVAEAFF. Looking up the rest from reference TRBV2 and TRBJ1-1 gives the full variable domain: EPEVTQTPSHQVTQMGQEVILRCVPISNHLYFYWYRQILGQKVEFLVSFYNNEISEKSEIFDDQFSVERPDGSNFTLKIRSTKLEDSAMYFCASHEGVAEAFFGQGTRLTVV.

This clonotype was recorded only once. One base away lies a much larger clone, so this may be a sequencing read error. The gene calls are TRBV7-9 and TRBJ1-1; 9 bases map to TRBD1. The germline V gene encodes CDR1 SEHNR and CDR2 FQNEAQ (reference sequence). The CDR3 length is 15 residues. The CDR3 loop reads CACSLGGQGVTEAFF. CDR3 nucleotide sequence: TGTGCCTGCAGCTTAGGGGGACAGGGTGTTACTGAAGCTTTCTTT.

This clonotype has more than one count but fewer than ten. This chain's CDR3 is CASSPSGAGYGYTF. The CDR3 bases are TGTGCCAGCAGTCCATCCGGGGCAGGCTATGGCTACACCTTC. The chain recombines TRBV12-3 or TRBV12-4 with TRBJ1-2; tentatively, D is TRBD1 (5 bases). Between the trimmed V and J ends, which lost 5 bases and 4 bases, there was a span of 14 bases. CDR3 size: 14 residues.

Comments on this clonotype: A much larger clone is a single base away; this may be a read error. The chain is built from TRBV4-3 and TRBJ1-1; D not certain. This CDR3 has 15 residues. The germline gives CDR1 LGHNA, CDR2 YSLEER. The CDR3 protein is CASSQDQDLNTEALF. The CDR3 DNA is TGCGCCAGCAGCCAAGACCAGGACCTGAACACTGAAGCTCTCTTT.

The CDR3 sequence is CASSVGTSGREQYF. CDR3 in DNA: TGTGCCAGCAGCGTCGGGACTAGCGGGAGAGAGCAGTACTTC. The chain carries TRBV9 and TRBJ2-7, with 14 positions matching TRBD2. Germline CDR1 reads SGDLS; CDR2 reads YYNGEE. V trimming: 2 bases; J trimming: 7 bases; junction bases outside the gene matches: 2. The CDR3 runs to 14 residues.

A note on this clonotype: A much larger clone sits a single nucleotide away, making a read error possible. The genes are TRBV4-3 and TRBJ1-1; TRBD1 might be the D (6 bases). Trimming cost V 7 bases and J 3 bases, with 12 bases left between them. The CDR3 runs 13 residues. Germline V gene data show CDR1 as LGHNA and CDR2 as YSLEER. In DNA form, the CDR3 reads TGCGCCAGCAACCGGGGGGCCTACACTGAAGCTTTCTTT. Residues: CASNRGAYTEAFF.

This clonotype showed up many times. V usage is TRBV5-1 and J usage is TRBJ2-7; D not certain. Germline V lookup: CDR1 SGHRS, CDR2 YFSETQ. V was cut by 0 bases and J by 3 bases, with 7 bases left in between. The length of the CDR3 is 13 residues. The CDR3 here is CASSLVGDYEQYF. As DNA, the CDR3 is TGCGCCAGCAGCTTGGTGGGCGACTACGAGCAGTACTTC.

The table lists this clonotype with a few counts. The chain combines TRBV27 with TRBJ2-3; 10 bases agree with TRBD2. The CDR3 loop spans 17 amino acids. The germline V gene encodes CDR1 MNHEY and CDR2 SMNVEV (reference sequence). V shed 0 bases and J 2 bases; nucleotides not matched to a gene: 5. The CDR3 nucleotides are TGTGCCAGCAGTTTATCGACACTAGCGGGGACCACAGATACGCAGTATTTT. This sequence encodes CASSLSTLAGTTDTQYF.

Concerning this clonotype: A read error is possible here, since a much larger clone lies one base away. V usage is TRBV15 and J usage is TRBJ1-5, with TRBD1 as a possible D gene (5 bases). CDR1 LNHNV and CDR2 YYDKDF come from the germline V gene (reference sequence). This CDR3 is 15 amino acids long. The CDR3 is CASSRDLGVGQPQHF. The CDR3, as DNA: TGTGCCAGCAGCAGAGATCTAGGGGTCGGACAGCCCCAGCATTTT.

The table lists this clonotype with many counts. V and J are TRBV4-3 and TRBJ2-3, with unresolved D. The V and J ends lost 10 bases and 1 base respectively, with 15 bases between them. CDR1 is LGHNA, CDR2 YSLEER, per germline. CDR3 length: 14 amino acids. CDR3 DNA: TGCGCCACCTCACGGCTGGTTGGCACAGATACGCAGTATTTT. The encoded protein is CATSRLVGTDTQYF.

Remarks on this clonotype: This may arise from a read error, as a much more abundant clone is one base away. This sequence joins TRBV30 and TRBJ2-7; D is uncertain. Germline V CDR1 and CDR2: GTSNPN, SVGIG (reference sequence). The CDR3 contains 11 residues. The CDR3 loop is CARSTGYEQYF. The CDR3, as DNA: TGTGCCCGGAGTACCGGGTACGAGCAGTACTTC. Drawing the rest from reference TRBV30 and TRBJ2-7, the complete variable domain is SQTIHQWPATLVQPVGSPLSLECTVEGTSNPNLYWYRQAAGRGLQLLFYSVGIGQISSEVPQNLSASRPQDRQFILSSKKLLLSDSGFYLCARSTGYEQYFGPGTRLTVT.

On this clonotype itself: Its ends do not fully match the called genes, so a read error is possible. The J gene is TRBJ1-1, the V gene TRBV29-1; D is uncertain. Germline values: CDR1 SQVTM, CDR2 ANQGSEA. The CDR3 has 12 amino acids. The DNA of the CDR3 is TGCAGCGCTGAAGATTACGGGGAGGGAGCTTTCTTT. This encodes CSAEDYGEGAFF.

The rearrangement links TRBV7-9 to TRBJ2-7; D may be TRBD1 or TRBD2 (6 bases each). V was clipped by 5 bases and J by 0 bases, with 17 bases between them. CDR1 is SEHNR, CDR2 FQNEAQ, per germline (reference sequence). The CDR3 length is 16 residues. CDR3 sequence (DNA): TGTGCCAGCAGCCCGAGGGGGGCGGCTACCTCCTACGAGCAGTACTTC. It translates to CASSPRGAATSYEQYF.

This clonotype has ten or more counts. V and J are TRBV4-1 and TRBJ1-1, with D unresolved. Germline V gene sequence: CDR1 MGHRA, CDR2 YSYEKL. This CDR3 comprises 16 residues. Trimming took off 1 base at V and 2 bases at J, with 14 bases between the two ends. CDR3 nucleotide sequence: TGCGCCAGCAGCCAAGGTGGACTTCCCCCCAACACTGAAGCTTTCTTT. Amino acid sequence: CASSQGGLPPNTEAFF.

The chain has TRBV6-2 or TRBV6-3 and TRBJ2-7; no clear D. V lost 6 bases to trimming and J lost 0 bases, with 18 bases between them. Germline CDR1 and CDR2: MNHEY and SVGEGT. The CDR3 runs 16 residues. The CDR3 spells CASSPFEAGHSYEQYF. CDR3 coding DNA: TGTGCCAGCAGCCCCTTCGAGGCAGGCCACTCCTACGAGCAGTACTTC.

As to this clonotype: One base away lies a much larger clone, so this may be a sequencing read error. The rearrangement uses TRBV12-3 or TRBV12-4 and TRBJ2-3; 7 bases match TRBD1. Trimming removed 0 bases from V and 5 bases from J; junction bases left unmatched: 8. The CDR3 is 16 amino acids. CDR3: CASSLADRVRGDTQYF. CDR3 bases: TGTGCCAGCAGTTTAGCTGACAGGGTGAGGGGAGATACGCAGTATTTT.

The chain joins TRBV10-3 to TRBJ2-3, with a possible D match to TRBD2 (6 bases). The CDR3 covers 15 residues. Germline CDR1 and CDR2: ENHRY and SYGVKD. Between the trimmed V and J ends, which lost 11 bases and 2 bases, there was a span of 20 bases. The CDR3: CAAGGDDEITDTQYF. CDR3 in DNA: TGTGCCGCGGGCGGGGATGATGAGATCACAGATACGCAGTATTTT.

This clonotype was counted a few times. V usage is TRBV3-1 and J usage is TRBJ1-3, with D perhaps TRBD1 (5 bases). Germline CDR1 LGHDT, CDR2 YNNKEL (reference sequence). V gave up 3 bases and J gave up 1 base, with 13 bases separating them. This CDR3 has 16 amino acids. CDR3 bases: TGTGCCAGCAGCCAGATGTTGCCAGGGTCTGGAAACACCATATATTTT. It translates to CASSQMLPGSGNTIYF.